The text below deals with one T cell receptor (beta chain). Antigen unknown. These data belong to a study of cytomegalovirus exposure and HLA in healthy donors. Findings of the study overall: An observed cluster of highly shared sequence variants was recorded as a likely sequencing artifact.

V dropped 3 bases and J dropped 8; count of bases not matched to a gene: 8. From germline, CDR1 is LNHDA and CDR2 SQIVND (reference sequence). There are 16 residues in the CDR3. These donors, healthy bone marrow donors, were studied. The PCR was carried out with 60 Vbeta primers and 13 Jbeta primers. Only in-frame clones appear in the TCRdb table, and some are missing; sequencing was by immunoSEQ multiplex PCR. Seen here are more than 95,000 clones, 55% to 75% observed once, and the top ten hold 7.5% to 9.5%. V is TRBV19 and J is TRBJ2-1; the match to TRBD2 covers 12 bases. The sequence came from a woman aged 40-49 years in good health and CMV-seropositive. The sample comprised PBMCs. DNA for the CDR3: TGTGCCAGTAGTATTCGGACTAGCGGGACCCTAGATGAGCAGTTCTTC. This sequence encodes CASSIRTSGTLDEQFF.